The source of this TCR beta chain is a study of CD8 T cells in Susac syndrome. Germline CDR1 is LGHNT and CDR2 is FRNRAP. The CDR3 totals 13 residues. After extraction with the RNeasy kit, roughly 0.45 to 1 ug of the RNA was reverse transcribed using random hexamers. MiXCR, applied by TCRdb to the immunoSEQ multiplex PCR reads, yields one record per CDR3 protein. Of 150,000 to 200,000 distinct CDR3 sequences in the sample, around 90% were seen once. The TCR was taken from a human donor with Susac syndrome. Sequenced input: CD4+ T cells from PBMCs. The chain employs TRBV12-5 and TRBJ2-3; D gene uncertain. The CDR3 region has the DNA TGTGCCACGGCCGCCTGGTCCCCGGATACGCAGTATTTT. It codes for CATAAWSPDTQYF. The full variable domain, with the rest looked up from reference TRBV12-5 and TRBJ2-3, is DARVTQTPRHKVTEMGQEVTMRCQPILGHNTVFWYRQTMMQGLELLAYFRNRAPLDDSGMPKDRFSAEMPDATLATLKIQPSEPRDSAVYFCATAAWSPDTQYFGPGTRLTVL.